This is a list of T cell receptor beta chains from one sample in a study of T cells after yellow fever vaccination. In TCRdb, the 5' RACE reads were re-called with MiXCR into one record per CDR3 protein. The profile shows about 260,000 distinct CDR3 sequences, about 5.2% of them singletons. The sample here was CD4+ T cells sorted from PBMCs, taken on the day of the yellow fever booster vaccination. These receptors originate from a young man who received the YFV17D yellow fever vaccine. Each CDR3 is given with its conserved first and last residue. A row's size may be missing; if present it is once, few, many or a size class.

>TRBV20-1|few|TRBJ1-6
CSARVRDTYNSPLHF
>TRBV7-3|few|TRBJ2-5
CASSLMGAGGQETQYF
>TRBV12-3/TRBV12-4|many|TRBJ2-1
CASSHRDRGHEQFF
>TRBV6-2/TRBV6-3|few|TRBJ2-5
CASLGAGTWTQYF
>TRBV20-1|few|TRBJ2-3
CSASRHDTSSTDTQYF
>TRBV20-1|few|TRBJ2-7
CSARGNGVYEQYF
>TRBV12-3/TRBV12-4|few|TRBJ1-4
CASTGQLNEKLFF
>TRBV9|few|TRBJ2-1
CASSGLAGLVNEQFF
>TRBV6-5|NA|TRBJ1-2
CASSYSGAGGYGYTF
>TRBV20-1|few|TRBJ1-4
CSATTGIREKLFF
>TRBV4-3|few|TRBJ1-4
CASSQEWTGREKLFF
>TRBV6-5|NA|TRBJ2-3
CARLLGWTDTQYF
>TRBV6-2/TRBV6-3|few|TRBJ1-5
CASRGANQPQHF
>TRBV29-1|few|TRBJ2-1
CSVRLAGGISGEQFF
>TRBV5-4|NA|TRBJ2-1
CASSFSIAGLFGEQFF
>TRBV7-2|NA|TRBJ2-5
CASSLYLDRETQYF
>TRBV2|many|TRBJ2-7
CASGTSDYEQYF
>TRBV9|NA|TRBJ2-2
CASSVEAGGRELFF
>TRBV4-1|NA|TRBJ2-7
CASSQEGQGNGEQYF
>TRBV10-3|many|TRBJ2-3
CAISPSRGGKVDTQYF
>TRBV5-1|NA|TRBJ2-5
CASSLASSASGGSKTQYF
>TRBV29-1|few|TRBJ1-4
CSYHGATNEKLFF
>TRBV4-3|many|TRBJ2-1
CASSQDPSGHNNEQFF
>TRBV6-1|few|TRBJ2-7
CASRSGTGLIWQYF
>TRBV28|few|TRBJ2-5
CASSLGTGGGETQYF
>TRBV11-2|many|TRBJ2-1
CASSPGLAGYNEQFF
>TRBV20-1|few|TRBJ2-5
CSAPPTGTSDRTQYF
>TRBV5-1|NA|TRBJ1-1
CASRLSNGLNTEAFF
>TRBV6-2/TRBV6-3|NA|TRBJ2-3
CASIPLPAGGQEDTQYF
>TRBV7-3|NA|TRBJ1-1
CASSLQGIGTEAFF
>TRBV3-1|NA|NA
CASSQSPSEQFF
>TRBV6-5|once|TRBJ2-7
CASSTGPGRSWFAQYF
>TRBV6-2/TRBV6-3|few|TRBJ1-1
CASSFGSWLHTEAFF
>TRBV7-2|few|TRBJ1-1
CASSSRTGENTEAFF
>TRBV5-6|few|TRBJ1-1
CASSAYRGQAAEAFF
>TRBV7-2|NA|TRBJ2-3
CASSPESGGATDTQYF
>TRBV27|few|TRBJ2-3
CASSSWGTDTQYF
>TRBV12-3/TRBV12-4|few|TRBJ1-5
CASSFRTGVGNQPQHF
>TRBV29-1|many|TRBJ1-5
CSVAVDGKNQPQHF
>TRBV5-1|NA|TRBJ2-3
CASSVGQGRDTQYF
>TRBV7-8|NA|TRBJ1-2
CASSFTHYGYTF
>TRBV5-1|NA|TRBJ2-5
CASSLGTALQETQYF
>TRBV7-9|NA|TRBJ1-2
CASRPHRGRGYTF
>TRBV5-6|few|TRBJ2-4
CASSWRTGKNIQYF
>TRBV4-3|many|TRBJ2-5
CASSQELAGIETQYF
>TRBV5-5|NA|TRBJ1-1
CASRGGLRTEAFF
>TRBV10-3|many|TRBJ2-3
CAIRKNKEFTDTQYF
>TRBV18|many|TRBJ2-3
CASSPAGDTDTQYF
>TRBV12-3/TRBV12-4|many|TRBJ2-5
CASRPGLALETQYF
>TRBV5-1|few|TRBJ2-3
CASSFSGEATDTQYF
>TRBV6-2/TRBV6-3|NA|TRBJ2-3
CASSYSSSGGPDTQYF
>TRBV6-5|NA|TRBJ2-2
CAITDTNTGELFF
>TRBV7-8|few|TRBJ1-2
CASSGQGRGYTF
>TRBV30|many|TRBJ1-1
CAWRSVSMNTEAFF